This is a list of T cell receptor beta chains from one sample in a study of blood T cell repertoires in COVID-19. Sequencing was performed with immunoSEQ multiplex PCR; in TCRdb, only in-frame clones are kept and a portion is missing. Seen here are some 100,000 clones, around 80% observed once, and the top ten hold around 7.2%. Sequenced input: peripheral blood. Receptor source: a man aged 50 to 59 with active or convalescent COVID-19. CDR3s leave out the opening cysteine and the closing phenylalanine or tryptophan. The order of the fields is D gene, J gene, V gene, clone size, CDR3 protein. The D gene is left open where the match is weak. Rows give clone size only sometimes, using once, few, many, or a class for an expanded clone.

d_gene: TRBD1
j_gene: TRBJ1-3
v_gene: TRBV18
abundance: NA
CDR3aa: ASSDRGPSSGNTIY

d_gene: NA
j_gene: TRBJ1-5
v_gene: TRBV19
abundance: NA
CDR3aa: ASSSWQGKGQPQH

d_gene: TRBD2
j_gene: TRBJ2-3
v_gene: TRBV12-5
abundance: NA
CDR3aa: ASGETRSSGGSTDTQY

d_gene: NA
j_gene: TRBJ1-5
v_gene: TRBV3-1/TRBV3-2
abundance: NA
CDR3aa: ASSQEGGKGPQH

d_gene: TRBD1
j_gene: TRBJ2-3
v_gene: TRBV24-1
abundance: NA
CDR3aa: ATSDLGQGTDTQY

d_gene: NA
j_gene: TRBJ2-1
v_gene: TRBV29-1
abundance: NA
CDR3aa: SATQGNNEQF

d_gene: TRBD2
j_gene: TRBJ2-7
v_gene: TRBV19
abundance: few
CDR3aa: ASSREGESDEQY

d_gene: NA
j_gene: TRBJ1-5
v_gene: TRBV27
abundance: NA
CDR3aa: ASIPLYGDSNQPQH

d_gene: TRBD2
j_gene: TRBJ2-1
v_gene: TRBV7-9
abundance: once
CDR3aa: ASRRMGLAGNEQF

d_gene: NA
j_gene: TRBJ2-5
v_gene: TRBV19
abundance: NA
CDR3aa: ASRGGGRETQY

d_gene: NA
j_gene: TRBJ1-6
v_gene: TRBV19
abundance: NA
CDR3aa: ASRTTRGGNNSPLH

d_gene: NA
j_gene: TRBJ2-2
v_gene: TRBV28
abundance: NA
CDR3aa: ASSLPFLTGNTGELF

d_gene: NA
j_gene: TRBJ1-3
v_gene: TRBV13
abundance: NA
CDR3aa: ASSLRGSSGNTIY

d_gene: NA
j_gene: TRBJ2-5
v_gene: TRBV19
abundance: NA
CDR3aa: ASSMTGLEEETQY

d_gene: TRBD1
j_gene: TRBJ2-5
v_gene: TRBV3-1/TRBV3-2
abundance: once
CDR3aa: ASSQVGTDWETQY

d_gene: NA
j_gene: TRBJ2-1
v_gene: TRBV2
abundance: NA
CDR3aa: ASTRGSAYNEQF

d_gene: TRBD1
j_gene: TRBJ2-5
v_gene: TRBV19
abundance: once
CDR3aa: ASSIGRGPETQY

d_gene: TRBD1
j_gene: TRBJ1-2
v_gene: TRBV5-4
abundance: NA
CDR3aa: ASSAGQLLFYGYT

d_gene: TRBD2
j_gene: TRBJ2-3
v_gene: TRBV7-2
abundance: few
CDR3aa: ASSFGLAGRGTDTQY

d_gene: TRBD1
j_gene: TRBJ1-6
v_gene: TRBV7-2
abundance: NA
CDR3aa: ASTGTGISSPLH

d_gene: TRBD1
j_gene: TRBJ2-1
v_gene: TRBV3-1/TRBV3-2
abundance: NA
CDR3aa: ASSQDGTGPYNEQF

d_gene: TRBD2
j_gene: TRBJ2-1
v_gene: TRBV6-4
abundance: NA
CDR3aa: ASSAGGPLHEQF

d_gene: TRBD1
j_gene: TRBJ1-4
v_gene: TRBV13
abundance: NA
CDR3aa: ASSLQGAEKLF

d_gene: TRBD2
j_gene: TRBJ2-3
v_gene: TRBV18
abundance: once
CDR3aa: ASPDPRASGQYSTDTQY

d_gene: TRBD2
j_gene: TRBJ2-5
v_gene: TRBV5-4
abundance: NA
CDR3aa: ASSLEASGGRETQY

d_gene: NA
j_gene: TRBJ2-7
v_gene: TRBV14
abundance: NA
CDR3aa: ASSQDLSSEQY

d_gene: NA
j_gene: TRBJ1-4
v_gene: TRBV28
abundance: NA
CDR3aa: ASSYQGETNEKLF

d_gene: NA
j_gene: TRBJ1-3
v_gene: TRBV30
abundance: NA
CDR3aa: AWRGGAENTIY

d_gene: TRBD1
j_gene: TRBJ1-1
v_gene: TRBV5-6
abundance: NA
CDR3aa: ASRRQGNTEAF

d_gene: NA
j_gene: TRBJ2-7
v_gene: TRBV10-2
abundance: NA
CDR3aa: ASSTGYRYEQY

d_gene: TRBD1
j_gene: TRBJ1-5
v_gene: TRBV5-8
abundance: NA
CDR3aa: ASSSTTGVGNQPQH

d_gene: TRBD1
j_gene: TRBJ2-7
v_gene: TRBV28
abundance: NA
CDR3aa: ASRRQGRDEQY

d_gene: TRBD1
j_gene: TRBJ2-2
v_gene: TRBV28
abundance: NA
CDR3aa: ASSLDVLDRGPGELF

d_gene: TRBD1
j_gene: TRBJ1-4
v_gene: TRBV28
abundance: NA
CDR3aa: ASSFGQGRRKLF

d_gene: TRBD1
j_gene: TRBJ2-5
v_gene: TRBV4-1
abundance: NA
CDR3aa: ASSQPTGGPNRGTQY